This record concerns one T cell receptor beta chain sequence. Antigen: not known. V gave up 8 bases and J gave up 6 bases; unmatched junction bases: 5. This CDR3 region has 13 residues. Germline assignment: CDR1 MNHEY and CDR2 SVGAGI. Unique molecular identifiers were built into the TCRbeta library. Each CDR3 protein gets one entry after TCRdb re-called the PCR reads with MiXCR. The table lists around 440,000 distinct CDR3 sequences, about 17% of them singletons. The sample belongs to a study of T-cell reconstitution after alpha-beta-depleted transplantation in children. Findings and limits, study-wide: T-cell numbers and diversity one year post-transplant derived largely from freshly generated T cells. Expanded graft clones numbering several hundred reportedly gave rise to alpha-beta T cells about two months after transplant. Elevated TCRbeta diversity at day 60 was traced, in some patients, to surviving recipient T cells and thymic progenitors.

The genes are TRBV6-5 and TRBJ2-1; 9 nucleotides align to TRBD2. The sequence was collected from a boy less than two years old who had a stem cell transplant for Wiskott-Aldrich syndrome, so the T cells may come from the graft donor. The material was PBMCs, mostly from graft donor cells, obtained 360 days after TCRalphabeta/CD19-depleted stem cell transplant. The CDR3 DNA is TGTGCCAGCTGGGGGACTAGCATCAATGAGCAGTTCTTC. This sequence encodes CASWGTSINEQFF.